This TCR beta chain was identified during a study of blood T cell repertoires in COVID-19. Study in general: Researchers got acute and convalescent COVID-19 samples from the United States, Italy and Spain. T cells, B-cell-depleted T cells, or PBMCs supplied cDNA or gDNA.

J gave up 6 bases and V 3 bases, and 4 bases lay outside the gene matches. This CDR3 has 14 amino acids. Germline lookup yields CDR1 MNHNS and CDR2 SASEGT. In the original workflow: Nucleated cell counts were estimated from reference gene primer amplification. This table comes from immunoSEQ multiplex PCR, and its TCRdb copy is limited to in-frame clones, with some not included. The DNA gave D and trimming, while V, J and clone size come from that table. The sample lists approximately 66,000 clones; 85% to 90% were seen once. The V call is TRBV6-1, the J call TRBJ2-3; the match to TRBD2 covers 9 bases. Sequencing used peripheral blood. The TCR sequence derives from a human donor with active COVID-19. The donor label of this sample is uncertain. The CDR3 spells CASSERGGVDTQYF. The CDR3 DNA reads as TGTGCCAGCAGTGAGCGCGGGGGGGTGGATACGCAGTATTTT.